The 8 T cell receptor beta chains below were found in one sample sequenced in a study of beta chain features in type 1 diabetes. Sequencing targeted expressed TCRB transcripts, as all isolated RNA had been reverse transcribed. Assay: immunoSEQ multiplex PCR; the TCRdb copy retains only in-frame clones and omits some. The table records some 410,000 clones, approximately 15% of them present only once. Input material: naive CD4+ T cells from blood. The source is a man aged 25 to 40 in good health.

This clone was counted a few times. The chain carries TRBV29-1 and TRBJ1-2, with 8 positions matching TRBD1. The CDR3 has 14 amino acids. After removal of 2 bases from V and 3 bases from J, the junction contained 5 bases not matched to a gene. Germline CDR1 is SQVTM and CDR2 is ANQGSEA. This CDR3 is CSVESQGADYGYTF. In DNA form, the CDR3 reads TGCAGCGTTGAAAGCCAGGGGGCCGACTATGGCTACACCTTC. Variable domain in full (rest from reference TRBV29-1 and TRBJ1-2): SAVISQKPSRDICQRGTSLTIQCQVDSQVTMMFWYRQQPGQSLTLIATANQGSEATYESGFVIDKFPISRPNLTFSTLTVSNMSPEDSSIYLCSVESQGADYGYTFGSGTRLTVV.

The J gene is TRBJ2-3, the V gene TRBV15; weak D call: TRBD2 (6 bases). CDR1 and CDR2 from the germline V gene are LNHNV and YYDKDF (reference sequence). The CDR3 is made up of 16 amino acids. V was pared by 7 bases and J by 6 bases, with 23 bases between. The CDR3 DNA follows: TGTGCCACCACGAAGCCCAGACTAGGAGTTGACGATACGCAGTATTTT. Translating it yields CATTKPRLGVDDTQYF.

This CDR3 is CASSVSSRGDTQYF. CDR3 sequence (DNA): TGTGCCAGCAGCGTATCTTCGAGGGGTGATACGCAGTATTTT. The genes are TRBV9 and TRBJ2-3; D possibly uses TRBD1 or TRBD2 (5 bases each). The CDR3 is 14 amino acids. Looked up from germline, CDR1 is SGDLS and CDR2 is YYNGEE. The V end was cut by 1 base, the J end by 6 bases, with 12 bases between. Together with reference TRBV9 and TRBJ2-3, the CDR3 gives the full variable domain: DSGVTQTPKHLITATGQRVTLRCSPRSGDLSVYWYQQSLDQGLQFLIQYYNGEERAKGNILERFSAQQFPDLHSELNLSSLELGDSALYFCASSVSSRGDTQYFGPGTRLTVL.

The chain combines TRBV5-1 with TRBJ2-1; 7 positions agree with TRBD2. The V and J ends lost 3 bases and 6 bases, in that order; junction bases with no gene match: 9. The length of the CDR3 is 15 residues. Germline V gene sequence: CDR1 SGHRS, CDR2 YFSETQ. CDR3 amino acids: CASSSGLVEPNEQFF. The DNA of the CDR3 is TGCGCCAGCAGCTCAGGACTAGTGGAACCCAATGAGCAGTTCTTC.

This clone showed up just a few times. The chain uses TRBV7-2 and TRBJ2-5; D gene ambiguous. V was pared by 0 bases and J by 2 bases, with 7 bases between. The CDR3 contains 14 residues. The germline V gene encodes CDR1 SGHTA and CDR2 FQGNSA. CDR3 residues: CASSLARTQETQYF. CDR3 coding DNA: TGTGCCAGCAGCTTAGCGCGTACACAAGAGACCCAGTACTTC. The full variable domain, its missing parts supplied by reference TRBV7-2 and TRBJ2-5, is GAGVSQSPSNKVTEKGKDVELRCDPISGHTALYWYRQSLGQGLEFLIYFQGNSAPDKSGLPSDRFSAERTGGSVSTLTIQRTQQEDSAVYLCASSLARTQETQYFGPGTRLLVL.

The chain links TRBV9 to TRBJ2-5; D is perhaps TRBD2 (6 bases). This CDR3 comprises 13 residues. The germline V and J ends were trimmed by 0 bases and 5 bases, with 8 bases remaining between them. CDR1 and CDR2 (germline): SGDLS, YYNGEE. CDR3 DNA sequence: TGTGCCAGCAGCGTAGGGAGGGCTGAGACCCAGTACTTC. Its translation is CASSVGRAETQYF.

The rearrangement uses TRBV18 and TRBJ2-1; unclear D gene. Germline V gene sequence: CDR1 KGHSH, CDR2 LQKENI. Trimming shortened V by 0 bases and J by 10 bases, and 7 bases separated the two germline ends. There are 12 residues in the CDR3. The CDR3 nucleotides are TGTGCCAGCTCACCACCCGTGAGAGAGCAGTTCTTC. Amino acids: CASSPPVREQFF.

This chain's CDR3 is CASSVGVNSGANVLTF. The DNA for the CDR3 is TGTGCCAGCAGCGTAGGGGTTAACTCTGGGGCCAACGTCCTGACTTTC. The gene calls are TRBV9 and TRBJ2-6; no definite D call. V dropped 0 bases and J dropped 0 bases, with 7 bases sitting between them. Germline V gene sequence: CDR1 SGDLS, CDR2 YYNGEE. This CDR3 has 16 residues.